The 2 T cell receptor beta chains below were found in one sample sequenced in a study of vaccination effects on CD4 cells after COVID-19. Antigen-specific CD4+ T cells were first expanded with viral peptide pools by the ViraFEST assay and only then sequenced. Having been cultured for roughly 9 days, the cells underwent CD4+ T cell isolation. In the vaccine recipients, nucleocapsid antibodies were negative and there was no prior SARS-CoV-2 infection. Their antigens are not known. Data came from immunoSEQ multiplex PCR; TCRdb stores just in-frame clones and leaves some out. The table lists some 65,000 clones, more than 70% of them singletons. Sequencing was performed on CD4+ T cells from PBMCs cultured with HCoV-NL63 spike peptides, taken before COVID-19 vaccination. The receptor set was obtained from a human donor who received a COVID-19 vaccine.

The rearrangement uses TRBV10-3 and TRBJ2-1; TRBD1 aligns across 10 bases. The CDR3 runs to 16 residues. V was clipped by 3 bases and J by 7 bases; unmatched bases: 9. Per the germline V gene, CDR1 is ENHRY and CDR2 is SYGVKD. The CDR3 DNA reads TGTGCCATCAGTGATCCCGGAGACAGGGGGCGTAATGAGCAGTTCTTC. Translated: CAISDPGDRGRNEQFF.

This clone was observed once. This chain connects TRBV5-1 to TRBJ2-1; maybe TRBD1 (5 bases). This CDR3 is built from 14 residues. Germline V gene lookup returns CDR1 SGHRS and CDR2 YFSETQ. V lost 6 bases and J 0 bases, leaving 10 bases between the germline ends. CDR3 region: CASTDDSSYNEQFF. For the CDR3, the DNA is TGCGCCAGCACCGACGACAGCTCCTACAATGAGCAGTTCTTC.